This is a list of T cell receptor beta chains from one sample in a study of cytomegalovirus exposure and HLA in healthy donors. The assay was immunoSEQ multiplex PCR, and TCRdb's table has in-frame clones only and misses some. The profile shows about 56,000 clones, just over 90% of them singletons. Sequenced material: PBMCs. The source is a man aged 18 to 29 in good health and CMV-seronegative. Both conserved end residues are part of each CDR3. D genes are given only for firm matches. Size is stated for part of the rows, as once, few or many counts, or as a class when the clone is expanded.

d_call	j_call	v_call	clone_size	cdr3_aa	cdr3_nt
.	TRBJ2-1	TRBV7-9	.	CASSPVAVPTEQFF	TGTGCCAGCAGCCCCGTAGCGGTTCCTACTGAGCAGTTCTTC
.	TRBJ2-3	TRBV21-1	.	CASTLRDFTDTQYF	TGTGCCAGCACCCTAAGGGACTTCACAGATACGCAGTATTTT
.	TRBJ2-1	TRBV11-2	once	CASSLDRGGSYNEQFF	TGTGCCAGCAGCTTAGATAGGGGAGGCTCCTACAATGAGCAGTTCTTC
TRBD1	TRBJ1-5	TRBV4-1	.	CASSQTGTGVNQPQHF	TGCGCCAGCAGCCAAACCGGGACAGGAGTGAATCAGCCCCAGCATTTT
.	TRBJ2-1	TRBV5-1	.	CASSLGSLLNEQFF	TGCGCCAGCAGCTTGGGTTCCCTCCTCAATGAGCAGTTCTTC
.	TRBJ1-1	TRBV6-6	.	CASSYFEGVTEAFF	TGTGCCAGCAGTTACTTCGAGGGGGTCACTGAAGCTTTCTTT
.	TRBJ2-7	TRBV5-1	.	CASSQEAARQYF	TGCGCCAGCAGCCAGGAGGCGGCGCGACAGTACTTC
.	TRBJ2-7	TRBV19	.	CASRWGRGASEQYF	TGTGCCAGCCGTTGGGGGAGGGGGGCCTCCGAGCAGTACTTC
TRBD2	TRBJ2-5	TRBV29-1	.	CSVEDPSGGGWETQYF	TGCAGCGTTGAAGATCCGTCGGGAGGTGGGTGGGAGACCCAGTACTTC
TRBD2	TRBJ2-2	TRBV2	.	CASRRTSGRLGTGELFF	TGTGCCAGCAGGCGGACTAGCGGGAGATTAGGAACCGGGGAGCTGTTTTTT
.	TRBJ2-7	TRBV7-6	.	CASSLGLGQPRYEQYF	TGTGCCAGCAGCTTAGGCCTTGGACAGCCACGGTACGAGCAGTACTTC
.	TRBJ1-5	TRBV28	once	CASSSHEGNSNQPQHF	TGTGCCAGCAGTTCTCACGAGGGTAACAGCAATCAGCCCCAGCATTTT
.	TRBJ2-5	TRBV29-1	.	CSVEQRETQYF	TGCAGCGTTGAACAGAGGGAGACCCAGTACTTC
TRBD2	TRBJ2-3	TRBV9	.	CASSPHTSGSVGDTQYF	TGTGCCAGCAGCCCCCATACTAGCGGGAGCGTCGGAGATACGCAGTATTTT
TRBD1	TRBJ2-1	TRBV18	.	CASSPLGTGGSGEQFF	TGTGCCAGCTCACCACTAGGGACAGGGGGCTCGGGTGAGCAGTTCTTC
.	TRBJ2-3	TRBV9	.	CASRGGQRDTDTQYF	TGTGCCTCGAGGGGGGGGCAGCGGGACACAGATACGCAGTATTTT
TRBD2	TRBJ2-7	TRBV5-6	.	CARLSTSGRAFCYEQYF	TGTGCCAGGCTATCGACTAGCGGGAGGGCCTTCTGCTACGAGCAGTACTTC
.	TRBJ2-5	TRBV7-2	.	CASSLIGETQYF	TGTGCCAGCAGCTTAATCGGGGAGACCCAGTACTTC
TRBD1	TRBJ2-1	TRBV28	.	CASSLGVQGTAYNEQFF	TGTGCCAGCAGTTTAGGGGTTCAGGGGACAGCCTACAATGAGCAGTTCTTC
.	TRBJ1-1	TRBV10-3	.	CAISDPTRGGGTEAFF	TGTGCCATCAGTGACCCGACGAGGGGGGGCGGTACTGAAGCTTTCTTT
TRBD1	TRBJ2-7	TRBV28	.	CASRRTGEIHEQYF	TGTGCCAGCAGACGGACAGGGGAGATTCACGAGCAGTACTTC
.	TRBJ2-7	TRBV28	.	CASTGRGTGYEQYF	TGTGCCAGCACCGGTCGGGGAACTGGTTACGAGCAGTACTTC
.	TRBJ1-4	TRBV6-4	.	CASSSETANTTNEKLFF	TGTGCCAGCAGTTCAGAGACAGCGAACACAACTAATGAAAAACTGTTTTTT
TRBD2	TRBJ2-7	TRBV6-5	.	CASGGSGEIGEQYF	TGTGCCAGCGGCGGTAGCGGGGAGATCGGGGAGCAGTACTTC